The 20 T cell receptor beta chains below come from one sample, sequenced in a study of cytomegalovirus exposure and HLA in healthy donors. The PCR contained 60 Vbeta and 13 Jbeta primers. Assay used: immunoSEQ multiplex PCR; TCRdb lists only in-frame clones, some missing. The profile covers 74,000 or so clones, with about 80% appearing a single time and roughly 3% taken by the ten largest. Sequencing input: PBMCs. The receptors come from a man between 45 and 60 years old in good health and CMV-seropositive.

This rearrangement joins TRBV7-9 to TRBJ2-2; 10 bases are shared with TRBD1. V lost 5 bases, J lost 5 bases, and 8 bases stayed unmatched. This CDR3 has 16 residues. Germline V gene data show CDR1 as SEHNR and CDR2 as FQNEAQ (reference sequence). The CDR3 DNA sequence: TGTGCCAGCAGCCCCCCGGGACAGGGGATAACCGGGGAGCTGTTTTTT. It is translated as CASSPPGQGITGELFF. The whole variable domain, remainder taken from reference TRBV7-9 and TRBJ2-2, is DTGVSQNPRHKITKRGQNVTFRCDPISEHNRLYWYRQTLGQGPEFLTYFQNEAQLEKSRLLSDRFSAERPKGSFSTLEIQRTEQGDSAMYLCASSPPGQGITGELFFGEGSRLTVL.

The chain employs TRBV19 and TRBJ2-2; TRBD1 aligns across 11 bases. The CDR3 covers 16 residues. The germline CDR1 and CDR2 sequences are LNHDA and SQIVND (reference sequence). V gave up 1 base and J gave up 7 bases; unmatched junction bases: 5. Here the CDR3 reads CASSIGTGGAIGELFF. In DNA, the CDR3 is TGTGCCAGTAGTATAGGGACAGGGGGCGCGATCGGGGAGCTGTTTTTT.

V usage is TRBV6-5 and J usage is TRBJ2-1; TRBD2 matches 8 bases. CDR1 is MNHEY and CDR2 is SVGAGI in the germline V gene. The CDR3 runs 14 residues. V lost 6 bases, J lost 7 bases, and 8 bases stayed unmatched. The DNA of the CDR3 is TGTGCCAGCAGACTAGCGGAGTCTGTAAATGAGCAGTTCTTC. This sequence encodes CASRLAESVNEQFF.

The chain combines TRBV7-2 with TRBJ1-1, with a possible D match to TRBD1 (5 bases). V lost 5 bases to trimming and J lost 1 base, with 11 bases between them. The CDR3 contains 14 residues. Per germline, CDR1 SGHTA and CDR2 FQGNSA. CDR3: CASSNLGGNTEAFF. CDR3 bases: TGTGCCAGCAGCAACCTCGGGGGGAACACTGAAGCTTTCTTT.

The gene calls are TRBV7-3 and TRBJ2-2; possible D gene TRBD2, 7 bases. In germline, CDR1 is SGHTA, CDR2 FQGTGA. The CDR3 covers 16 residues. The ends were cut back, 4 bases at V and 3 bases at J, with 15 bases in the middle. In DNA, the CDR3 is TGTGCCAGCAGCTCCATCCGGGGGGCGGACACCGGGGAGCTGTTTTTT. Translation: CASSSIRGADTGELFF.

This chain joins TRBV11-2 and TRBJ2-5; D ambiguous. Per the germline V gene, CDR1 is SGHAT and CDR2 is FQNNGV. The V end was cut by 4 bases, the J end by 0 bases, with 9 bases between. This CDR3 is 14 amino acids long. The CDR3 spells CASSSVRYQETQYF. The CDR3 nucleotides read TGTGCCAGCAGCTCCGTGAGGTACCAAGAGACCCAGTACTTC.

This sequence joins TRBV19 and TRBJ2-7; TRBD1 is a possible D gene (6 bases). CDR1 LNHDA and CDR2 SQIVND come from the germline V gene (reference sequence). The CDR3 covers 15 residues. Deletions cut 3 bases from V and 4 bases from J, with 16 bases between. CDR3 sequence (DNA): TGTGCCAGTAGTATTAGTCGGACAGCGGTTTACGAGCAGTACTTC. Translated: CASSISRTAVYEQYF.

V usage is TRBV30 and J usage is TRBJ1-2; D remains unclear. The CDR3 has 12 amino acids. Germline assignment: CDR1 GTSNPN and CDR2 SVGIG (reference sequence). The germline V and J ends were trimmed by 5 bases and 3 bases, with 10 bases remaining between them. The CDR3 reads CAWDSAHYGYTF. The CDR3 DNA reads TGTGCCTGGGACTCTGCACACTATGGCTACACCTTC.

This clone was observed a few times. The chain combines TRBV11-3 with TRBJ1-1; D gene unclear. CDR3 length: 11 residues. Trimming shortened V by 6 bases and J by 5 bases, and 7 bases separated the two germline ends. Germline assignment: CDR1 SGHNT and CDR2 YENEEA. CDR3 sequence: CASSEKTEAFF. The CDR3 DNA follows: TGTGCCAGCAGTGAGAAGACTGAAGCTTTCTTT. The variable domain in full, with the rest retrieved from reference TRBV11-3 and TRBJ1-1, is EAGVVQSPRYKIIEKKQPVAFWCNPISGHNTLYWYLQNLGQGPELLIRYENEEAVDDSQLPKDRFSAERLKGVDSTLKIQPAELGDSAVYLCASSEKTEAFFGQGTRLTVV.

The chain's CDR3 is CASSLNLVEYEQYF. CDR3 bases: TGTGCCAGCAGCTTGAATTTAGTCGAGTACGAGCAGTACTTC. The V call is TRBV5-6, the J call TRBJ2-7; D gene unclear. The CDR3 has 14 residues. V shed 1 base and J shed 4 bases, with 12 bases lying between them. The germline V gene has CDR1 SGHDT and CDR2 YYEEEE.

The V call is TRBV5-5, the J call TRBJ1-2, with TRBD1 as a possible D gene (6 bases). Trimming stripped 1 base from V and 2 bases from J, with 15 bases between. The CDR3 totals 16 residues. Germline V gives CDR1 SGHKS, CDR2 YYEKEE (reference sequence). As DNA, the CDR3 is TGTGCCAGCAGCTTGACTGGACAGCCACTAAACTATGGCTACACCTTC. It specifies CASSLTGQPLNYGYTF.

V gene TRBV11-3 combines with J gene TRBJ2-7; no clear D gene. The CDR3 extends over 12 amino acids. The germline gives CDR1 SGHNT, CDR2 YENEEA. V lost 8 bases and J 3 bases, leaving 11 bases between the germline ends. The CDR3 nucleotides are TGTGCCAGCGCCGGGTCCTTCTACGAGCAGTACTTC. Translation: CASAGSFYEQYF. The full variable domain, rest sourced from reference TRBV11-3 and TRBJ2-7, is EAGVVQSPRYKIIEKKQPVAFWCNPISGHNTLYWYLQNLGQGPELLIRYENEEAVDDSQLPKDRFSAERLKGVDSTLKIQPAELGDSAVYLCASAGSFYEQYFGPGTRLTVT.

This chain connects TRBV11-3 to TRBJ2-5, with 14 bases identical to TRBD2. From germline, CDR1 is SGHNT and CDR2 YENEEA. V lost 5 bases, J lost 3 bases, and 5 bases stayed unmatched. This CDR3 contains 16 residues. CDR3 sequence: CASSEGLAGGEETQYF. CDR3 bases: TGTGCCAGCAGCGAAGGACTAGCGGGAGGAGAAGAGACCCAGTACTTC.

The V gene is TRBV27, the J gene TRBJ2-3, with 12 bases identical to TRBD2. J lost 1 base, V lost 6 bases, and 2 bases had no gene match. Germline-derived CDR1 and CDR2 are MNHEY and SMNVEV (reference sequence). The CDR3 is 15 residues long. CDR3 in DNA: TGTGCCAGCAGCGGACTAGCGGGACGCACAGATACGCAGTATTTT. It yields the protein CASSGLAGRTDTQYF.

This sequence joins TRBV7-3 and TRBJ2-2; 10 nucleotides line up with TRBD2. Germline CDR1 and CDR2: SGHTA and FQGTGA. The V and J ends lost 5 bases and 7 bases, in that order; junction bases with no gene match: 1. The CDR3 is 13 amino acids. The DNA of the CDR3 is TGTGCCAGCAGCCAGCGGGGGGGCGGGGAGCTGTTTTTT. As protein: CASSQRGGGELFF.

The rearrangement uses TRBV11-3 and TRBJ2-1; D not certain. CDR3 length equals 13 residues. Germline-derived CDR1 and CDR2 are SGHNT and YENEEA. Trimming took 2 bases from V and 5 from J, leaving 7 bases between them. The CDR3 coding sequence is TGTGCCAGCAGCTTATGGGCTGACAATGAGCAGTTCTTC. Its protein is CASSLWADNEQFF.

The chain recombines TRBV4-1 with TRBJ2-7; 7 bases line up with TRBD2. The CDR3 is made up of 15 amino acids. Per the germline V gene, CDR1 is MGHRA and CDR2 is YSYEKL. Trimming at V came to 0 bases and at J to 1 base, leaving 3 bases not matched to a gene. CDR3 protein: CASSQEAGLSYEQYF. In DNA, the CDR3 is TGCGCCAGCAGCCAAGAAGCGGGACTATCCTACGAGCAGTACTTC.

Turning to this clone: The DNA is left out, because the CDR3 cannot be placed on it with certainty; the CDR3 is given as TCRdb lists it. The chain joins TRBV5-1 to TRBJ1-1; TRBD1, as called in the table, went unchecked against the DNA. Termini included, the CDR3 measures 19 amino acids. The V gene's germline CDR1 is SGHRS and CDR2 YFSETQ. The CDR3 spells CASSTEDLRQQLGYREAFF.

This clone was recorded once. This chain uses TRBV11-3 with TRBJ2-7, with 10 bases identical to TRBD2. With V trimmed by 5 bases and J by 2 bases, 9 bases remained unmatched. CDR1 and CDR2 from the germline V gene are SGHNT and YENEEA. This CDR3 region has 16 residues. The DNA for the CDR3 is TGTGCCAGCAGCCCCGGATTGCTAGCGGGAGCCTACGAGCAGTACTTC. It is translated as CASSPGLLAGAYEQYF.

This clone was seen only once. The gene calls are TRBV25-1 and TRBJ2-7; possibly TRBD2 for D (6 bases). The ends were cut back, 7 bases at V and 5 bases at J, with 15 bases in the middle. Germline-derived CDR1 and CDR2 are MGHDK and SYGVNS. The CDR3 totals 13 residues. DNA of the CDR3: TGTGCCAGCAATCGGGGGAATGTCCACGAGCAGTACTTC. The encoded protein is CASNRGNVHEQYF.